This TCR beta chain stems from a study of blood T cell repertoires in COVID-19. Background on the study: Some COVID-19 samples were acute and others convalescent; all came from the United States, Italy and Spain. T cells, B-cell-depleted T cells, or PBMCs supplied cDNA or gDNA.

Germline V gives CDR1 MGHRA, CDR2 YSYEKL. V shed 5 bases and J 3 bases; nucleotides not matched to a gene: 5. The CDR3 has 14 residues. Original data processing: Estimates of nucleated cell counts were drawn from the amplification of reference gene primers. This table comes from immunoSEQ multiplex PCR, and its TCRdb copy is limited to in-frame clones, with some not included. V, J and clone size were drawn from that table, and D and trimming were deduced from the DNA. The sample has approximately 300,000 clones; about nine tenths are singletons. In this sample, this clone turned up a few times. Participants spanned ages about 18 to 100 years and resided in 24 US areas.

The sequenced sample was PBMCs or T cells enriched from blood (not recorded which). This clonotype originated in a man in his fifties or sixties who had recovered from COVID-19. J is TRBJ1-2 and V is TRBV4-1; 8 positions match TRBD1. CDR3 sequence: CASSTADRDYGYTF. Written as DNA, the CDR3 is TGCGCCAGCAGCACAGCGGACAGGGACTATGGCTACACCTTC.